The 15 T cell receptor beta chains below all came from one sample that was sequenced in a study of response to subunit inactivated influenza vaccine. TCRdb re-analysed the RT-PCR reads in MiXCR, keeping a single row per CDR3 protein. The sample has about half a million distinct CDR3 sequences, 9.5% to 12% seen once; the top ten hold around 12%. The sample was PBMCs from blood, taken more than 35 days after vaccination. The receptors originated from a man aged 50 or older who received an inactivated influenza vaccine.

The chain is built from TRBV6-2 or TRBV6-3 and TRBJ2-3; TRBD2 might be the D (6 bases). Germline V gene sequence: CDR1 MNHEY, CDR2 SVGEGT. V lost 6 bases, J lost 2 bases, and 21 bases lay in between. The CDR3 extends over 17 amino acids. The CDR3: CASRHHPGAGSTDTQYF. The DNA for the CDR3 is TGTGCCAGCAGACACCATCCCGGCGCGGGATCCACAGATACGCAGTATTTT.

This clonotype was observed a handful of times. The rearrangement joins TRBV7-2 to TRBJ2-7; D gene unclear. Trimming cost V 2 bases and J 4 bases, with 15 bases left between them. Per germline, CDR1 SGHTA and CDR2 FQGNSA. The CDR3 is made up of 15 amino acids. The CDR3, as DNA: TGTGCCAGCAGCTTACAAGCCCGAGACTTTTACGAGCAGTACTTC. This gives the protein CASSLQARDFYEQYF.

CDR3 loop: CASSSDRPSGNTIYF. Written as DNA, the CDR3 is TGTGCCAGCAGTTCCGACAGACCCTCTGGAAACACCATATATTTT. The chain links TRBV7-9 to TRBJ1-3, with a tentative D call TRBD1 (5 bases). With 6 bases removed from V and 0 bases from J, the gap between germline ends came to 12 bases. CDR1 is SEHNR and CDR2 is FQNEAQ in the germline V gene (reference sequence). CDR3 length: 15 residues.

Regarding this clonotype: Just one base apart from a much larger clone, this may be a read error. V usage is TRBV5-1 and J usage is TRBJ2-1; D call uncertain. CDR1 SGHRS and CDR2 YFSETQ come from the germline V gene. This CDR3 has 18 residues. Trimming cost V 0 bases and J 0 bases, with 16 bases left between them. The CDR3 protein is CASSLEGSWSASYNEQFF. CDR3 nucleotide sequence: TGCGCCAGCAGCTTGGAAGGTAGCTGGAGTGCCTCCTACAATGAGCAGTTCTTC.

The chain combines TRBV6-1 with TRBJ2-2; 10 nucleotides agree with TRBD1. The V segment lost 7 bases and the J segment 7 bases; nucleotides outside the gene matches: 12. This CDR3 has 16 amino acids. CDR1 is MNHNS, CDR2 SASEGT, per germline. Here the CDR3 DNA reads TGTGCCAGCAAAAACCGGGACAGGGGAAGTGGCGGGGAGCTGTTTTTT. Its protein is CASKNRDRGSGGELFF.

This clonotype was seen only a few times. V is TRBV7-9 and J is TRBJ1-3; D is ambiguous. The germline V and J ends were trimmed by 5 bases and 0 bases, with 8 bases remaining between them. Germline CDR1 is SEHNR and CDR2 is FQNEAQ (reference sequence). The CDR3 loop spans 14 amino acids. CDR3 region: CASSEIISGNTIYF. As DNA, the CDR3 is TGTGCCAGCAGCGAAATCATCTCTGGAAACACCATATATTTT.

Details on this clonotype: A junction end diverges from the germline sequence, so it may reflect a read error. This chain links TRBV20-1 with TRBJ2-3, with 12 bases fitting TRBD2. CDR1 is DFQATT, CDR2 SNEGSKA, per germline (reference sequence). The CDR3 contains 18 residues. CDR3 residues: CCARDRSWTSGDTDTQYF. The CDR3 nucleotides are TGCTGTGCTAGAGATCGTTCCTGGACTAGCGGGGACACAGATACGCAGTATTTT.

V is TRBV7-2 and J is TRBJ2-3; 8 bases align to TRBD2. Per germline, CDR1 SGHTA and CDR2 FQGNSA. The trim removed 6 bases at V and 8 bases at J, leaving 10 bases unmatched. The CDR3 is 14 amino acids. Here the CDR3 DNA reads TGTGCCAGCAGTTCCTCGAACGGGGGGGGTACGCAGTATTTT. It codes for CASSSSNGGGTQYF.

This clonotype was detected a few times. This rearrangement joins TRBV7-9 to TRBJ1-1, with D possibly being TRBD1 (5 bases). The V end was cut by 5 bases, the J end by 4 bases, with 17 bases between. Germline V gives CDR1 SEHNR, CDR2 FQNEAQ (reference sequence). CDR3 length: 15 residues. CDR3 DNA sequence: TGTGCCAGCAGCCCCGATGGAGGGGCGGTCACTGAAGCTTTCTTT. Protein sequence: CASSPDGGAVTEAFF.

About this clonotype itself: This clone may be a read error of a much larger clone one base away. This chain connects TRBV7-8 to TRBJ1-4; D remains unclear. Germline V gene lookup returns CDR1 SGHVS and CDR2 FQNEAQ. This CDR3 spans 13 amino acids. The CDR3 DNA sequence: TGTGCCACCTCGGGTGCAACTAATGATAAACTGTTTTTT. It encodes CATSGATNDKLFF.

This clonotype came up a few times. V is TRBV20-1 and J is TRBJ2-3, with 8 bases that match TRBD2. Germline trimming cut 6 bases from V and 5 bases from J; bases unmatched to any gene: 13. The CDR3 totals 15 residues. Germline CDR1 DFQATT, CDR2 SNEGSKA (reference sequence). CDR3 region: CSAATAGVNGDTQYF. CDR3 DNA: TGCAGTGCGGCCACAGCGGGAGTTAACGGAGATACGCAGTATTTT.

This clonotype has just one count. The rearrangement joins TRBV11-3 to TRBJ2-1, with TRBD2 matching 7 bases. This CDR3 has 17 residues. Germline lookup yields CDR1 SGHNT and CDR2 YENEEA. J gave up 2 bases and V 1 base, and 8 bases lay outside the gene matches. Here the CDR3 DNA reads TGTGCCAGCAGCTTAGGGGCTAGCGGAGTAACCTACAATGAGCAGTTCTTC. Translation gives CASSLGASGVTYNEQFF.

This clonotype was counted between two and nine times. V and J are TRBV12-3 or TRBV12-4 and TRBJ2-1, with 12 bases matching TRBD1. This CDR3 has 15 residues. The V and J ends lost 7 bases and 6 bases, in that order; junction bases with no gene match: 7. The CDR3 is CASNLGQGAPNEQFF. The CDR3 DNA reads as TGTGCCAGCAACTTGGGACAGGGGGCCCCCAATGAGCAGTTCTTC.

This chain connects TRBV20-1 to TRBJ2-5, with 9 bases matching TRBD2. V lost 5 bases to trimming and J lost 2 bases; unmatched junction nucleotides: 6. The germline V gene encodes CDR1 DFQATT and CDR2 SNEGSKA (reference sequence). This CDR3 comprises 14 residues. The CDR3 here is CSARDTSGQETQYF. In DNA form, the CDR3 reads TGCAGTGCTCGGGATACTAGCGGGCAAGAGACCCAGTACTTC.

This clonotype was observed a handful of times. The CDR3 nucleotides read TGTGCCAGCAGTTTGGGTTTTGGGAATGAGCAGTTCTTC. Its protein product is CASSLGFGNEQFF. This chain joins TRBV28 and TRBJ2-1; D call uncertain. V was clipped by 3 bases and J by 7 bases, with 10 bases between them. Germline assignment: CDR1 MDHEN and CDR2 SYDVKM. CDR3 length equals 13 residues. Looking up the rest from reference TRBV28 and TRBJ2-1 gives the full variable domain: DVKVTQSSRYLVKRTGEKVFLECVQDMDHENMFWYRQDPGLGLRLIYFSYDVKMKEKGDIPEGYSVSREKKERFSLILESASTNQTSMYLCASSLGFGNEQFFGPGTRLTVL.